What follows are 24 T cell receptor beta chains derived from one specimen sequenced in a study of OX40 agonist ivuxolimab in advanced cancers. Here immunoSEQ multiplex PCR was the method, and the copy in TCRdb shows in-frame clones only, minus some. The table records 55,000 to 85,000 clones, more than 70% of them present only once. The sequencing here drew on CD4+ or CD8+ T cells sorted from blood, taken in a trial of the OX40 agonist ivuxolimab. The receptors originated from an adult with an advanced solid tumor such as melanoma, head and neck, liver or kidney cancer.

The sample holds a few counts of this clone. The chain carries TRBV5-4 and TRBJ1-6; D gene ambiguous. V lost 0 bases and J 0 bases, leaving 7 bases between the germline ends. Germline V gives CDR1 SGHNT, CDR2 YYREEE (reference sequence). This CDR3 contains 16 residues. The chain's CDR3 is CASSLAGSSYNSPLHF. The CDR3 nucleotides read TGTGCCAGCAGCTTGGCCGGTAGCTCCTATAATTCACCCCTCCACTTT.

The CDR3 bases are TGTGCCAGCAGCTTGGGTCCCAAGGGGGCGCAAACGGGAAACACCATATATTTT. It specifies CASSLGPKGAQTGNTIYF. The chain employs TRBV5-4 and TRBJ1-3; 7 bases match TRBD1. Trimming removed 0 bases from V and 4 bases from J; junction bases left unmatched: 13. Germline-derived CDR1 and CDR2 are SGHNT and YYREEE (reference sequence). The CDR3 has 18 amino acids.

The CDR3 DNA reads TGTGCCAGCAGCTTAATTGGCGAAACCTACGAGCAGTACTTC. This gives the protein CASSLIGETYEQYF. J is TRBJ2-7 and V is TRBV7-2; the D is unclear. V gave up 2 bases and J gave up 2 bases, with 10 bases separating them. Germline V gives CDR1 SGHTA, CDR2 FQGNSA. The CDR3 extends over 14 amino acids.

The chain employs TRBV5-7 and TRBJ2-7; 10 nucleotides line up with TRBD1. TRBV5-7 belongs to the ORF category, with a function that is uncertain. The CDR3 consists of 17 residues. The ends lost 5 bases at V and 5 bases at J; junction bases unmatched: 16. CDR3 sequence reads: CASSSPLDRGRGNEQYF. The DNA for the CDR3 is TGTGCCAGCAGTTCACCCCTAGACAGGGGGCGCGGAAACGAGCAGTACTTC.

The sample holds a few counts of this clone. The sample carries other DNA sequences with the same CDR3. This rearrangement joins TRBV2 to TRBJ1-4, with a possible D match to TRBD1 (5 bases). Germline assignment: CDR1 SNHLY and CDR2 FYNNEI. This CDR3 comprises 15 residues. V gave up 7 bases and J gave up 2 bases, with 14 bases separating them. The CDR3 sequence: CASTRQGATNEKLFF. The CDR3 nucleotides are TGTGCCAGCACCCGGCAGGGAGCTACTAATGAAAAACTGTTTTTT.

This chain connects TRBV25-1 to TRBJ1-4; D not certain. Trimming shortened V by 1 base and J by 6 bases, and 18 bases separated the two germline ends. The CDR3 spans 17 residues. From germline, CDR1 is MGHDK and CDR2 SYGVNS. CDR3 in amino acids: CASSELEVGIFYEKLFF. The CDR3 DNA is TGTGCCAGCAGTGAATTGGAGGTGGGGATCTTCTATGAAAAACTGTTTTTT. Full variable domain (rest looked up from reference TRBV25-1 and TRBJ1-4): EADIYQTPRYLVIGTGKKITLECSQTMGHDKMYWYQQDPGMELHLIHYSYGVNSTEKGDLSSESTVSRIRTEHFPLTLESARPSHTSQYLCASSELEVGIFYEKLFFGSGTQLSVL.

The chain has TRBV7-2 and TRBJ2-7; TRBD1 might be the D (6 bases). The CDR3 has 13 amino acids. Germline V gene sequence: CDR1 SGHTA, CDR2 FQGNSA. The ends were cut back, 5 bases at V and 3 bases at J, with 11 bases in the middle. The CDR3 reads CASSRTGNYEQYF. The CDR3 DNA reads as TGTGCCAGCAGCCGCACAGGGAACTACGAGCAGTACTTC.

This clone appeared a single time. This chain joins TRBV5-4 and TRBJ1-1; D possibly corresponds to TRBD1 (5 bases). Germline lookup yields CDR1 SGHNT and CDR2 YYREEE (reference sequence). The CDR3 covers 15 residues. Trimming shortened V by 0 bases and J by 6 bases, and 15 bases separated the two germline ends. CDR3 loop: CASSLAAGERSEAFF. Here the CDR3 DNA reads TGTGCCAGCAGCTTGGCCGCGGGGGAAAGATCTGAAGCTTTCTTT. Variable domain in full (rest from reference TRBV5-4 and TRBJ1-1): ETGVTQSPTHLIKTRGQQVTLRCSSQSGHNTVSWYQQALGQGPQFIFQYYREEENGRGNFPPRFSGLQFPNYSSELNVNALELDDSALYLCASSLAAGERSEAFFGQGTRLTVV.

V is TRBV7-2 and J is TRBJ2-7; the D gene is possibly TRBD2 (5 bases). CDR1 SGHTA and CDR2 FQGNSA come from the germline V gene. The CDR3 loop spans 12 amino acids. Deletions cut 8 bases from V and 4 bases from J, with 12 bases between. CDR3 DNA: TGTGCCAGCGGAGGTACTCGTTACGAGCAGTACTTC. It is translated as CASGGTRYEQYF. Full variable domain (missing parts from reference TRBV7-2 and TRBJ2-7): GAGVSQSPSNKVTEKGKDVELRCDPISGHTALYWYRQSLGQGLEFLIYFQGNSAPDKSGLPSDRFSAERTGGSVSTLTIQRTQQEDSAVYLCASGGTRYEQYFGPGTRLTVT.

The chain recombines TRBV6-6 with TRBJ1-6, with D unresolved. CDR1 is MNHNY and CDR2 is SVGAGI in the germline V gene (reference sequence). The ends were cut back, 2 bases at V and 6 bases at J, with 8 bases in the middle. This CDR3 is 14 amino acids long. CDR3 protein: CASSYKGSNSPLHF. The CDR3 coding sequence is TGTGCCAGCAGTTACAAGGGCTCTAATTCACCCCTCCACTTT.

The CDR3 reads CASSAGQGGYGYTF. The DNA of the CDR3 is TGTGCCAGCAGTGCGGGACAGGGAGGCTACGGCTACACCTTC. The V gene is TRBV6-6, the J gene TRBJ1-2; 9 bases line up with TRBD1. CDR1 is MNHNY, CDR2 SVGAGI, per germline (reference sequence). Trimming took 5 bases from V and 8 from J; bases not matched to a gene: 9. This CDR3 spans 14 amino acids.

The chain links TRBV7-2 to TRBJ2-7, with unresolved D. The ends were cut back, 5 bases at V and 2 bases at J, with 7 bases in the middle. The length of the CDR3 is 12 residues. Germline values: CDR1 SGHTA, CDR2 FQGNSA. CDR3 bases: TGTGCCAGCAGCAGATCAGCCTACGAGCAGTACTTC. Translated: CASSRSAYEQYF.

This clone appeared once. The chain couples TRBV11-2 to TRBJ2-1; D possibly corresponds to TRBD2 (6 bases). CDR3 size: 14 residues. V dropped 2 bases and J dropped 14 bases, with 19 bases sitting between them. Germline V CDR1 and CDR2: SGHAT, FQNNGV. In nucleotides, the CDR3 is TGTGCCAGCAGCTTATGGGAGCGGGTCTGGAGGGAGTTCTTC. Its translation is CASSLWERVWREFF.

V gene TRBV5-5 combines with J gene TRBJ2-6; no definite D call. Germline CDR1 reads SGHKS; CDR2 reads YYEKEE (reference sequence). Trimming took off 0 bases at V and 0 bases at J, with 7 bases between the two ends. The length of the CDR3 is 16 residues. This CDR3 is CASSLAPNSGANVLTF. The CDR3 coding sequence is TGTGCCAGCAGCTTGGCACCGAACTCTGGGGCCAACGTCCTGACTTTC.

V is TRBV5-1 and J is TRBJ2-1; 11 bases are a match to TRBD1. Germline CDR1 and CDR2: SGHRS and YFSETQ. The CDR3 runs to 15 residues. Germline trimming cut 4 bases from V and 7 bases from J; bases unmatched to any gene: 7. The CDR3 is CASSPGTGGGNEQFF. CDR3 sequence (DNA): TGCGCCAGCAGCCCCGGGACAGGGGGGGGGAATGAGCAGTTCTTC.

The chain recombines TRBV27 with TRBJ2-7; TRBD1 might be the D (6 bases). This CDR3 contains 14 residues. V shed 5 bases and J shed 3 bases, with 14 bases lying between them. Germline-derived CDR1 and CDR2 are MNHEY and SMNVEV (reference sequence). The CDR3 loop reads CASSPRLGGYEQYF. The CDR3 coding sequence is TGTGCCAGCAGTCCACGCCTAGGGGGCTACGAGCAGTACTTC.

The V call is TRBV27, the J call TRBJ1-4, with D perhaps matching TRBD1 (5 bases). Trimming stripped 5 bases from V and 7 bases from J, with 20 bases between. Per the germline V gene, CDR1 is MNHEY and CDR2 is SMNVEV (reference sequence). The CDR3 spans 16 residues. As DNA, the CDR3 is TGTGCCAGCAGTCCCTCCCCCGGGGGAGAGGGTGAAAAACTGTTTTTT. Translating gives CASSPSPGGEGEKLFF.

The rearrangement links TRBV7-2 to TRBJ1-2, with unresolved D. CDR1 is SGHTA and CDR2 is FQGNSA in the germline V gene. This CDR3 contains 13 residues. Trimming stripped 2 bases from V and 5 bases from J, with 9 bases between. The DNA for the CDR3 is TGTGCCAGCAGCTTACAACTTCGGTATGGCTACACCTTC. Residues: CASSLQLRYGYTF.

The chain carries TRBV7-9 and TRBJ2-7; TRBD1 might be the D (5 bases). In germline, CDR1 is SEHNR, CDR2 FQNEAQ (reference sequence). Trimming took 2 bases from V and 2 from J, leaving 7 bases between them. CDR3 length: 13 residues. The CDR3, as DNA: TGTGCCAGCAGCTTAACAGGCACCTACGAGCAGTACTTC. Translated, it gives CASSLTGTYEQYF.

CDR3 protein: CSVETGGAALFF. CDR3 DNA: TGCAGCGTCGAGACAGGGGGCGCGGCACTGTTTTTT. The rearrangement links TRBV29-1 to TRBJ1-4, with 10 bases that match TRBD1. The germline V gene has CDR1 SQVTM and CDR2 ANQGSEA. The CDR3 length is 12 residues. V shed 6 bases, J shed 13 bases, and the junction held 8 bases outside the gene matches. Complete variable domain (other parts from reference TRBV29-1 and TRBJ1-4): SAVISQKPSRDICQRGTSLTIQCQVDSQVTMMFWYRQQPGQSLTLIATANQGSEATYESGFVIDKFPISRPNLTFSTLTVSNMSPEDSSIYLCSVETGGAALFFGSGTQLSVL.

The CDR3 here is CASSLAIYGTDIQYF. The DNA of the CDR3 is TGTGCCAGCAGCTTAGCGATTTACGGCACTGACATTCAGTACTTC. The genes are TRBV7-8 and TRBJ2-4; D is unresolved. The V end was cut by 0 bases, the J end by 8 bases, with 14 bases between. Germline CDR1 reads SGHVS; CDR2 reads FQNEAQ. This CDR3 contains 15 residues.

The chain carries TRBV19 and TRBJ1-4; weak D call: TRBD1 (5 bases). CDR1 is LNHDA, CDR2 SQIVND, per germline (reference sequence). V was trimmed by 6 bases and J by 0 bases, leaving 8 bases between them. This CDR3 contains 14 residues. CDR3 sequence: CASRMTATNEKLFF. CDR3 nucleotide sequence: TGTGCCAGTAGGATGACAGCAACTAATGAAAAACTGTTTTTT.

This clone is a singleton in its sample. The CDR3 here is CASSLAGETYEQYF. CDR3 nucleotides: TGTGCCAGCAGCTTAGCAGGGGAAACCTACGAGCAGTACTTC. The chain joins TRBV13 to TRBJ2-7; weak D call: TRBD1 (6 bases). Between the trimmed V and J ends, which lost 1 base and 2 bases, there was a span of 9 bases. In germline, CDR1 is PRHDT, CDR2 FYEKMQ (reference sequence). The CDR3 has 14 residues.

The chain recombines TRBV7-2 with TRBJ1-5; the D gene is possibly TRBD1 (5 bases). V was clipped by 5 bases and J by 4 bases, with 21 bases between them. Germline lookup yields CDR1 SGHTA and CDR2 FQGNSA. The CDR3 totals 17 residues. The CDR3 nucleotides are TGTGCCAGCAGCCTGGGGCAGTCAAGCAGAGGGAATCAGCCCCAGCATTTT. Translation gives CASSLGQSSRGNQPQHF.